A selection of T cell receptor beta chains follows, all from one sample in a study of radiation and T cells in renal cell carcinoma. Data came from immunoSEQ multiplex PCR; TCRdb stores just in-frame clones and leaves some out. The sample lists tens of thousands of clones, over 75% occurring once. Sequencing was performed on blood, taken from a patient whose treatment included radiotherapy and nephrectomy. The receptor set was obtained from a man in his 60s with renal cell carcinoma. Each CDR3 is given with its conserved first and last residue. A D gene is named only where the DNA matches it firmly. Only some rows state a clone size, as once, few, many or a class for expanded clones.

cdr3_aa | cdr3_nt | j_call | clone_size | d_call | v_call
CASSQEMDDYEQYF | TGCGCCAGCAGCCAAGAAATGGACGATTACGAGCAGTACTTC | TRBJ2-7 | . | . | TRBV4-3
CASSLWGPDRVESYEQYF | TGTGCCAGTAGTCTATGGGGACCGGACAGAGTTGAATCCTACGAGCAGTACTTC | TRBJ2-7 | . | . | TRBV19
CSVGQGAPREQYF | TGCAGCGTCGGACAGGGGGCGCCCCGCGAGCAGTACTTC | TRBJ2-7 | . | TRBD1 | TRBV29-1
CASSVSGGNQPQHF | TGCGCCAGCAGTGTCTCGGGGGGCAATCAGCCCCAGCATTTT | TRBJ1-5 | few | . | TRBV5-1
CASSIKLAGGYEQFF | TGTGCCAGCAGTATCAAACTAGCGGGAGGTTATGAGCAGTTCTTC | TRBJ2-1 | . | TRBD2 | TRBV2
CASSLFSGRQETQYF | TGTGCCAGCAGCTTATTCAGCGGGAGGCAAGAGACCCAGTACTTC | TRBJ2-5 | few | TRBD2 | TRBV7-2
CASSQGRAGTEAFF | TGCGCCAGCAGCCAAGGGCGAGCAGGGACTGAAGCTTTCTTT | TRBJ1-1 | few | . | TRBV4-3
CASSTRTGDNSPLHF | TGTGCCAGCAGTACAAGGACAGGGGATAATTCACCCCTCCACTTT | TRBJ1-6 | . | TRBD1 | TRBV6-5
CASRQGVENTIYF | TGTGCCAGCCGTCAGGGGGTGGAAAACACCATATATTTT | TRBJ1-3 | large | TRBD1 | TRBV2
CASGSATRIYGYTF | TGTGCCAGCGGCTCGGCGACACGGATCTATGGCTACACCTTC | TRBJ1-2 | once | . | TRBV5-6
CASSLAWGWETQYF | TGCGCCAGCAGCTTGGCTTGGGGTTGGGAGACCCAGTACTTC | TRBJ2-5 | . | . | TRBV5-1
CASSPIPADRGLGGYTF | TGTGCCAGCTCACCCATACCCGCGGACAGGGGGCTGGGTGGCTACACCTTC | TRBJ1-2 | . | TRBD1 | TRBV18
CASSTGKSSYNEQFF | TGTGCCAGTAGTACCGGGAAGAGCTCCTACAATGAGCAGTTCTTC | TRBJ2-1 | . | . | TRBV19
CASSLDGYSPLHF | TGTGCCAGCAGTTTGGACGGTTATTCACCCCTCCACTTT | TRBJ1-6 | . | . | TRBV6-6
CASSIESGLFNEQFF | TGTGCCAGTAGTATAGAGTCGGGGCTCTTCAATGAGCAGTTCTTC | TRBJ2-1 | few | . | TRBV19
CASSLTGTYYGYTF | TGTGCCAGCAGCTTGACAGGGACCTACTATGGCTACACCTTC | TRBJ1-2 | once | . | TRBV5-6
CASSYSGGTYGYTF | TGTGCCAGCAGTTACTCCGGCGGAACCTATGGCTACACCTTC | TRBJ1-2 | . | . | TRBV6-5
CASSSSGREETQYF | TGTGCCAGCAGTTCTAGCGGGAGGGAAGAGACCCAGTACTTC | TRBJ2-5 | . | TRBD2 | TRBV6-5
CASSQEVGNTIYF | TGCGCCAGCAGCCAAGAGGTCGGAAACACCATATATTTT | TRBJ1-3 | once | . | TRBV4-1
CASSLTGIEYEQYF | TGTGCCAGCAGCCTGACAGGGATTGAATACGAGCAGTACTTC | TRBJ2-7 | medium-sized | TRBD1 | TRBV7-9
CASSPRQEDTIYF | TGTGCCAGCAGCCCCCGACAGGAGGACACCATATATTTT | TRBJ1-3 | . | . | TRBV7-2
CASSLFGGGSVNSPLHF | TGTGCCAGCAGCTTATTTGGGGGAGGTTCAGTAAATTCACCCCTCCACTTT | TRBJ1-6 | . | . | TRBV7-2
CASSISLAGSYNEQFF | TGTGCCAGTAGTATCTCGCTAGCGGGATCCTACAATGAGCAGTTCTTC | TRBJ2-1 | . | TRBD2 | TRBV19
CAISADRGRLDTEAFF | TGTGCCATCAGTGCCGACAGGGGGCGTTTGGACACTGAAGCTTTCTTT | TRBJ1-1 | . | TRBD1 | TRBV10-3
CASSQDIGQPQHF | TGCGCCAGCAGCCAGGACATAGGTCAGCCCCAGCATTTT | TRBJ1-5 | . | . | TRBV4-1
CASSTTGNTIYF | TGTGCCAGCAGCACGACAGGGAACACCATATATTTT | TRBJ1-3 | . | TRBD1 | TRBV5-6
CASSLTGYYNSPLHF | TGTGCCAGCAGTCTGACAGGGTACTATAATTCACCCCTCCACTTT | TRBJ1-6 | . | TRBD1 | TRBV11-2
CASSESIPFPSYGYTF | TGCGCCAGCAGTGAGTCGATTCCCTTTCCCTCCTATGGCTACACCTTC | TRBJ1-2 | few | . | TRBV10-1
CASKGTSGLTYEQYF | TGCGCCAGCAAAGGGACTAGCGGGTTAACCTACGAGCAGTACTTC | TRBJ2-7 | . | TRBD2 | TRBV5-1
CASSFRTGGPTGANVLTF | TGTGCCAGCAGCTTCCGGACAGGGGGCCCGACTGGGGCCAACGTCCTGACTTTC | TRBJ2-6 | . | TRBD1 | TRBV7-9
CASSVDWRDQPQHF | TGTGCCAGCAGCGTAGACTGGAGGGATCAGCCCCAGCATTTT | TRBJ1-5 | once | . | TRBV9
CASSFGLEIDEQFF | TGCGCCAGCAGCTTTGGACTAGAGATCGATGAGCAGTTCTTC | TRBJ2-1 | once | TRBD2 | TRBV5-1
CASSSLSGRDNEQFF | TGTGCCAGCAGTTCCCTTAGCGGGAGGGACAATGAGCAGTTCTTC | TRBJ2-1 | . | TRBD2 | TRBV2
CTSQGRTKNTEAFF | TGCACCAGCCAAGGCAGAACAAAAAACACTGAAGCTTTCTTT | TRBJ1-1 | few | . | TRBV1
CASSGTRTTDTQYF | TGTGCCAGCAGTGGGACTAGGACCACAGATACGCAGTATTTT | TRBJ2-3 | . | TRBD2 | TRBV25-1
CASSYGGINQPQHF | TGTGCCAGCAGTTACGGAGGGATCAATCAGCCCCAGCATTTT | TRBJ1-5 | . | . | TRBV6-5
CASSLGTYSNQPQHF | TGTGCCAGCAGCTTGGGGACATATAGCAATCAGCCCCAGCATTTT | TRBJ1-5 | . | . | TRBV5-6
CASSPDIWYGYTF | TGTGCCAGCAGTCCTGACATCTGGTATGGCTACACCTTC | TRBJ1-2 | many | . | TRBV27
CASSPRRREDGMKQFF | TGCGCCAGCAGCCCCCGTCGACGGGAGGACGGAATGAAGCAGTTCTTC | TRBJ2-1 | . | TRBD2 | TRBV5-1
CASSEFRADRSTSLAKNIQYF | TGTGCCAGCAGTGAATTCCGAGCGGACAGGTCCACATCCCTAGCCAAAAACATTCAGTACTTC | TRBJ2-4 | . | TRBD1 | TRBV6-1
CASSLAPTEAFF | TGTGCCAGCAGCTTAGCACCTACTGAAGCTTTCTTT | TRBJ1-1 | . | . | TRBV7-9
CASSYLGEQYF | TGTGCCAGCAGTTACTTGGGGGAGCAGTACTTC | TRBJ2-7 | . | . | TRBV6-5
CASSFTDYNEQFF | TGTGCCAGCAGCTTTACAGATTACAATGAGCAGTTCTTC | TRBJ2-1 | . | . | TRBV5-4
CASSHPGTGQTGELFF | TGCGCCAGCAGCCACCCCGGGACAGGGCAAACCGGGGAGCTGTTTTTT | TRBJ2-2 | . | TRBD1 | TRBV4-3
CASSLQTNEKLFF | TGTGCCAGTAGCTTACAAACTAATGAAAAACTGTTTTTT | TRBJ1-4 | . | . | TRBV19
CTSSPVRGLAGAEDIQYF | TGCACCAGCAGCCCTGTTCGGGGACTAGCGGGAGCGGAGGACATTCAGTACTTC | TRBJ2-4 | . | . | TRBV1